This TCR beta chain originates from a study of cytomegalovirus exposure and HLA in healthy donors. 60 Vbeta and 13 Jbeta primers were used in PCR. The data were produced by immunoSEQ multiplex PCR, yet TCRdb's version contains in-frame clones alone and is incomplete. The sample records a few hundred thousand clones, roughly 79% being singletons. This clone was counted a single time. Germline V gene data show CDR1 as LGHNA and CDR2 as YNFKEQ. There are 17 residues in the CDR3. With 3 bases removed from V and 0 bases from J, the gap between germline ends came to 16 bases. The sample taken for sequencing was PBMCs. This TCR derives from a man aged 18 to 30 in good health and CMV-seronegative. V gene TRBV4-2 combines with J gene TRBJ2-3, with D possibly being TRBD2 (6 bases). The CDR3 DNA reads TGTGCCAGCAGCCATTCACCGGGGGAGGCTAGCACAGATACGCAGTATTTT. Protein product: CASSHSPGEASTDTQYF.